This T cell receptor (beta chain) was sequenced during a study of long-term antiretroviral therapy in people with HIV. In regard to this clone: What it binds is not known.

Broader study findings: Blood was collected between about 2003 and 2018, possibly under older ART regimens. Transplant-donor-level diversity was not reached after ART, though diversity increased.

They ran version v3.0 of the immunoSEQ assay at survey level. Data came from immunoSEQ multiplex PCR; TCRdb stores just in-frame clones and leaves some out. The sample records roughly 44,000 clones, roughly 96% being singletons. This clonotype was sampled from a woman in her forties or fifties with HIV. The material sequenced was unsorted PBMCs, taken 3.7 years after starting antiretroviral therapy.

The CDR3 here is CASSPGVGPDGYTF. CDR3 sequence (DNA): TGTGCCAGCAGCCCAGGGGTAGGGCCAGATGGCTACACCTTC. V and J are TRBV9 and TRBJ1-2, with D possibly being TRBD1 (6 bases). This CDR3 region has 14 residues. Trimming took 4 bases from V and 6 from J, leaving 16 bases between them. Germline loops: CDR1 SGDLS, CDR2 YYNGEE.